This T cell receptor (beta chain) was recorded in a study of Ad26.COV2.S vaccination and SARS-CoV-2 variants. About the research overall: Vaccine-arm donor from the placebo-controlled COV1001 Ad26.COV2.S trial. Once, or twice with 56 days between doses, Ad26.COV2.S was given intramuscularly. Study-level points and caveats: A substantial breadth of spike-specific CD8+ and CD4+ T cell responses after vaccination has been reported. The TCR breadth and depth analyses may have understated or missed part of the total T cell responses.

Germline CDR1 is SGDLS and CDR2 is YYNGEE. The CDR3 has 18 amino acids. Trimming took 2 bases from V and 0 from J, leaving 18 bases between them. Using immunoSEQ multiplex PCR, the repertoire was profiled, and TCRdb retains in-frame clones only, with some absent. The table has about 350,000 clones, around 83% seen once. Indicated treatment: about 20 received Ad26.COV2.S at low or high dose, single or two shots; a few received placebo; per-sample allocation not given. Following the first vaccine or placebo injection, samples were taken on day 63. Turning to this clone: Antigen: not known.

The chain uses TRBV9 and TRBJ2-1, with D perhaps matching TRBD1 (6 bases). The receptor comes from a person between 18 and 65 years old who received the Ad26.COV2.S COVID-19 vaccine or a placebo. This sample comprised peripheral blood, obtained in a trial of Ad26.COV2.S vaccine versus placebo. This chain's CDR3 is CASSVGGLGASSYNEQFF. The DNA of the CDR3 is TGTGCCAGCAGCGTGGGCGGATTGGGGGCTAGCTCCTACAATGAGCAGTTCTTC.